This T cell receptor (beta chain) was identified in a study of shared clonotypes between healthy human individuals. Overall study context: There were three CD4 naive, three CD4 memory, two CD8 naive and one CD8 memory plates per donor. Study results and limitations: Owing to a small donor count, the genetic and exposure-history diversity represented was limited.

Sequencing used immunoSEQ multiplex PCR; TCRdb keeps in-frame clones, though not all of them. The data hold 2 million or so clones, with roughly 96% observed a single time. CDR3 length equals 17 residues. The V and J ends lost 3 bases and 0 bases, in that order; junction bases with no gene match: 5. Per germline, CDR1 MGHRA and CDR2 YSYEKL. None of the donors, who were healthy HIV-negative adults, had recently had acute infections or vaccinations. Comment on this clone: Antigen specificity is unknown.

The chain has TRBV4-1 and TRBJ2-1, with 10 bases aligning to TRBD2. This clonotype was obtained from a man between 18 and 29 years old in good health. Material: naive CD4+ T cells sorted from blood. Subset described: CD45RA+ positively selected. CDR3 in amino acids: CASSQSLAGSSYNEQFF. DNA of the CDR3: TGCGCCAGCAGCCAGTCACTAGCGGGGAGCTCCTACAATGAGCAGTTCTTC.